This T cell receptor (beta chain) came from a study of cytomegalovirus exposure and HLA in healthy donors. On this clone: Antigen unknown.

Regarding the study as a whole: In a later analysis, an Asian-associated ancestry cluster reportedly showed fewer N-insertions than the roughly 700-donor mean. A later look showed TCR association rates differing by HLA locus, highest for DRB1 and lowest for HLA-C.

In the PCR, 60 Vbeta and 13 Jbeta primers were used. The data were produced by immunoSEQ multiplex PCR, yet TCRdb's version contains in-frame clones alone and is incomplete. The sample holds more than 50,000 clones, about three quarters seen once. The CDR3 runs 16 residues. The germline gives CDR1 MDHEN, CDR2 SYDVKM. V was cut by 3 bases and J by 4 bases, with 19 bases left in between. The V gene is TRBV28, the J gene TRBJ2-7, with D possibly being TRBD1 (6 bases). The sequenced sample was PBMCs. The sequence derives from a female donor in good health and CMV-seronegative. CDR3 sequence reads: CASSFSGTSQIYEQYF. The CDR3 DNA sequence: TGTGCCAGCAGTTTTTCCGGGACATCCCAAATTTACGAGCAGTACTTC.